Listed here is a single T cell receptor beta chain. These data are taken from a study of T cell responses to AZD1222 COVID-19 vaccine. TCRdb keeps only in-frame clones here, not all; method: immunoSEQ multiplex PCR. The sample lists over 140,000 clones, 80% to 95% occurring once. The CDR3 covers 15 residues. V was trimmed by 5 bases and J by 3 bases, leaving 15 bases between them. From germline, CDR1 is LNHDA and CDR2 SQIVND (reference sequence). Sequenced material: peripheral blood, taken 28 days after the second AZD1222 dose. The receptor was derived from an adult who received the AZD1222 COVID-19 vaccine. The V and J genes are TRBV19 and TRBJ2-3, with D possibly being TRBD1 (7 bases). For the CDR3, the DNA is TGTGCCAGTAGTTTACAGGGGAGGTGGACAGATACGCAGTATTTT. Protein sequence: CASSLQGRWTDTQYF.